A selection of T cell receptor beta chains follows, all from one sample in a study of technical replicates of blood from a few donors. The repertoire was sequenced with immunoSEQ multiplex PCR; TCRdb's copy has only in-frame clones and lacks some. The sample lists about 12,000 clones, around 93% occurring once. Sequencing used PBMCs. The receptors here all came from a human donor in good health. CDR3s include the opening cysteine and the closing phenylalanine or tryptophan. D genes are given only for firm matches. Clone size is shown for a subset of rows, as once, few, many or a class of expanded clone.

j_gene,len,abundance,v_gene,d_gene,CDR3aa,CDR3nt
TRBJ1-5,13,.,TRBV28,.,CASSWGEGQPQHF,TGTGCCAGCAGTTGGGGGGAGGGACAGCCCCAGCATTTT
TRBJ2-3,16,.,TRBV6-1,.,CASSEWLADRDDTQYF,TGTGCCAGCAGTGAATGGCTAGCTGACCGTGATGATACGCAGTATTTT
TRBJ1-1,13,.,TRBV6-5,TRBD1,CASSPPGTGNMAF,TGTGCCAGCAGTCCGCCCGGGACAGGGAATATGGCCTTT
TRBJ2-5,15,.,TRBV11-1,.,CASSLVASDQETQYF,TGTGCCAGCAGCTTAGTAGCATCAGACCAAGAGACCCAGTACTTC
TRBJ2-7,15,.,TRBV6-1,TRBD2,CASSELAGVGGEQYF,TGTGCCAGCAGTGAATTAGCGGGAGTAGGTGGCGAGCAGTACTTC
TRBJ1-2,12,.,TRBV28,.,CASSNGVYGYTF,TGTGCCAGCAGTAACGGGGTGTATGGCTACACCTTC
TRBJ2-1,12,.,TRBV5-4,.,CASSLMWEEQFF,TGTGCCAGCAGCTTAATGTGGGAGGAACAGTTCTTC
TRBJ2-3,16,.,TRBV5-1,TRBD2,CASTKLTSGRADTQYF,TGCGCCAGCACCAAGCTTACTAGCGGGAGGGCAGATACGCAGTATTTT
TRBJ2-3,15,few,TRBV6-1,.,CASSEADASSEAQYF,TGTGCCAGCAGTGAAGCTGACGCCTCTTCAGAGGCGCAGTATTTT
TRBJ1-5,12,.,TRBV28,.,CASSFRGQPQHF,TGTGCCAGCAGTTTCCGAGGTCAGCCCCAGCATTTT
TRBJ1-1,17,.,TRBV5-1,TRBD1,CASSPGGTGAMNTEAFF,TGCGCCAGCAGCCCGGGGGGGACAGGGGCGATGAACACTGAAGCTTTCTTT
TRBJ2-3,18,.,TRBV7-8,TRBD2,CASSLGTSGTFSTDTQYF,TGTGCCAGCAGCTTAGGGACTAGCGGAACATTTAGCACAGATACGCAGTATTTT
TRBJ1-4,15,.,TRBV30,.,CAWSVGVLQNEKLFF,TGTGCCTGGAGTGTAGGAGTCTTGCAAAATGAAAAACTGTTTTTT
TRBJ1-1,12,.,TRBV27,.,CASSLSGSEAFF,TGTGCCAGCAGTTTATCAGGGAGTGAAGCTTTCTTT
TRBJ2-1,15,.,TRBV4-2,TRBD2,CASSLSGKGDNEQFF,TGTGCCAGCAGCCTTAGCGGGAAGGGTGACAATGAGCAGTTCTTC
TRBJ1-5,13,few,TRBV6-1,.,CASRERLTQPQHF,TGTGCCAGCAGAGAGAGGTTGACTCAGCCCCAGCATTTT
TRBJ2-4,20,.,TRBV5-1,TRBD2,CASSLRGLALRLLAKNIQYF,TGCGCCAGCAGCTTGAGGGGACTAGCGCTACGTCTACTAGCCAAAAACATTCAGTACTTC
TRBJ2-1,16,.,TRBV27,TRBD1,CASSFRWDSSYNEQFF,TGTGCCAGCAGTTTTAGGTGGGACAGCTCCTACAATGAGCAGTTCTTC
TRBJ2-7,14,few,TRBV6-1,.,CASSEPGRGREQYF,TGTGCCAGCAGTGAACCCGGGAGAGGTCGCGAGCAGTACTTC
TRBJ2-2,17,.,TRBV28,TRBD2,CASSLWVAGGNTGELFF,TGTGCCAGCAGTTTATGGGTAGCGGGAGGCAACACCGGGGAGCTGTTTTTT
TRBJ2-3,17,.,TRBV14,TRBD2,CASSQALAGPQGDTQYF,TGTGCCAGCAGCCAAGCCTTAGCGGGCCCCCAAGGAGATACGCAGTATTTT
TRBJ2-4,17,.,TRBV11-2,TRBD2,CASSFSAGGAGGNIQYF,TGTGCCAGCAGCTTTTCGGCGGGAGGGGCGGGGGGAAACATTCAGTACTTC
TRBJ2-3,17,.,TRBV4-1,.,CASSPSLTVSGTDTQYF,TGCGCCAGCAGCCCCTCCCTGACTGTTAGCGGCACAGATACGCAGTATTTT
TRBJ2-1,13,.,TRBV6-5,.,CATERLLDNEQFF,TGTGCCACCGAGAGACTCCTAGACAATGAGCAGTTCTTC
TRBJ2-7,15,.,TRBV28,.,CASLPYGLTGNEQYF,TGTGCCAGCTTACCTTACGGCCTTACAGGGAACGAGCAGTACTTC
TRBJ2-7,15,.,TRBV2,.,CASSVSLATSYEQYF,TGTGCCAGCAGTGTGTCGCTAGCGACCTCCTACGAGCAGTACTTC
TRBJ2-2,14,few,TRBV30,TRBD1,CAWSAGQGTGELFF,TGTGCCTGGAGTGCCGGACAGGGGACCGGGGAGCTGTTTTTT
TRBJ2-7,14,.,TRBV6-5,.,CASSYLGDSYEQYF,TGTGCCAGCAGTTACCTCGGAGACTCATACGAGCAGTACTTC